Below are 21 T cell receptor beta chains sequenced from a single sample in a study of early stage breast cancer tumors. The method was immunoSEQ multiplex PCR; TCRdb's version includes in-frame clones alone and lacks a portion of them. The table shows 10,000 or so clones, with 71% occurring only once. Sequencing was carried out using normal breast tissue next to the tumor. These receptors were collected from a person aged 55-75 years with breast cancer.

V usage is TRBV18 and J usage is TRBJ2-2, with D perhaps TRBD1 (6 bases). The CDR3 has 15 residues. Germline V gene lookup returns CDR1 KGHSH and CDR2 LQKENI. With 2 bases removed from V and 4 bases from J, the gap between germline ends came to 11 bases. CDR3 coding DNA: TGTGCCAGCTCACCAATACCAGGGGCCACCGGGGAGCTGTTTTTT. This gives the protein CASSPIPGATGELFF. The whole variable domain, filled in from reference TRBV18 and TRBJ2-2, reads NAGVMQNPRHLVRRRGQEARLRCSPMKGHSHVYWYRQLPEEGLKFMVYLQKENIIDESGMPKERFSAEFPKEGPSILRIQQVVRGDSAAYFCASSPIPGATGELFFGEGSRLTVL.

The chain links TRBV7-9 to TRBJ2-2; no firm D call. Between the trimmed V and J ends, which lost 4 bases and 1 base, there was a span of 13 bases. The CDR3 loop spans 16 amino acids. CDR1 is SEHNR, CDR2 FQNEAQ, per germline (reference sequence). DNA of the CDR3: TGTGCCAGCAGCTCCCCTCAACGACAGAACACCGGGGAGCTGTTTTTT. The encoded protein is CASSSPQRQNTGELFF.

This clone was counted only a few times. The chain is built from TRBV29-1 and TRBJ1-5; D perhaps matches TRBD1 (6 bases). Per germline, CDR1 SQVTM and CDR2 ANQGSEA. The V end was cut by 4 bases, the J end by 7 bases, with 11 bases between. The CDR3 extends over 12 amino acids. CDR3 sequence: CSVGDTGQPQHF. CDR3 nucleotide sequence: TGCAGCGTTGGGGACACAGGGCAGCCCCAGCATTTT.

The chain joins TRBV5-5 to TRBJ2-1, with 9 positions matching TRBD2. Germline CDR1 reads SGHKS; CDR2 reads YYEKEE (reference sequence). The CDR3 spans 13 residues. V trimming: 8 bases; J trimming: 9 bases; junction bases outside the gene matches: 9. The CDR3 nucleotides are TGTGCCAGTGGACTAGCGCTATTGGGTGAGCAGTTCTTC. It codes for CASGLALLGEQFF.

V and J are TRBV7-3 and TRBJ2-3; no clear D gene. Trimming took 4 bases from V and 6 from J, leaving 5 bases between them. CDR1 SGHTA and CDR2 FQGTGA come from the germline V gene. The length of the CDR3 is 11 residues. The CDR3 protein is CASSSEDTQYF. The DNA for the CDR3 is TGTGCCAGCAGCTCCGAGGATACGCAGTATTTT.

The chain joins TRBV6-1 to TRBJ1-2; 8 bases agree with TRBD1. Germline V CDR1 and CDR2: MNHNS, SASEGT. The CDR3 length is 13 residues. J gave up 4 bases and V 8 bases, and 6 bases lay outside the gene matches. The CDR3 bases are TGTGCCAGCTGCCTGGACAGGGTCTATGGCTACACCTTC. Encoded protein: CASCLDRVYGYTF.

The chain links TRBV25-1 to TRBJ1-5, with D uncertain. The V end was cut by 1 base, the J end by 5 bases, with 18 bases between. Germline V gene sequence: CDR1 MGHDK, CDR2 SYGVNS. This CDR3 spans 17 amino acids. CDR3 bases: TGTGCCAGCAGTGAATTGGCCCCCGCTTGGGGAGATCAGCCCCAGCATTTT. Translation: CASSELAPAWGDQPQHF.

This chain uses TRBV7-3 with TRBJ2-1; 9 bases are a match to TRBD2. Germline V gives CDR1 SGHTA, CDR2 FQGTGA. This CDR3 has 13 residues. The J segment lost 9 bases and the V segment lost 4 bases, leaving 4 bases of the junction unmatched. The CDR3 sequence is CASSSREGGEQFF. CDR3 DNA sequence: TGTGCCAGCAGCTCGCGGGAGGGGGGTGAGCAGTTCTTC.

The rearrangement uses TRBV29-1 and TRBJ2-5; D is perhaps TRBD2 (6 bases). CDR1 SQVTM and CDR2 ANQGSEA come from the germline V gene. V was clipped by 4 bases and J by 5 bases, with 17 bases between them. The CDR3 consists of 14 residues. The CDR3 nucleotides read TGCAGCGTTGGAAGGACGGAGGGCGGCGAGACCCAGTACTTC. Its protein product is CSVGRTEGGETQYF.

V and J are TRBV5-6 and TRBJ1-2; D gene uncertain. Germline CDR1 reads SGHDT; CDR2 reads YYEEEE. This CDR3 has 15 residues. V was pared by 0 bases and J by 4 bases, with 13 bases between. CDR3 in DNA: TGTGCCAGCAGCTTGGGCCAGGTTTTTTTCTATGGCTACACCTTC. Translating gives CASSLGQVFFYGYTF.

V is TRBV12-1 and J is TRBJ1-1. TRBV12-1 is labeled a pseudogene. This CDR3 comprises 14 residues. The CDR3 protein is CASSLSGGGTEAFF. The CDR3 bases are TGTGCCAGCAGCTTGTCTGGGGGAGGGACTGAAGCTTTCTTT.

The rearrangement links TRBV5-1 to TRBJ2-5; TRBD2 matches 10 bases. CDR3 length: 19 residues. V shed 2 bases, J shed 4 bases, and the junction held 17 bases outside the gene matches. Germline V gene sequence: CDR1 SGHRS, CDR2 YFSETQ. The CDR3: CASSFPLASGSTSRETQYF. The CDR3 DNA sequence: TGCGCCAGCAGCTTCCCCTTGGCTAGCGGGAGTACGTCCCGAGAGACCCAGTACTTC.

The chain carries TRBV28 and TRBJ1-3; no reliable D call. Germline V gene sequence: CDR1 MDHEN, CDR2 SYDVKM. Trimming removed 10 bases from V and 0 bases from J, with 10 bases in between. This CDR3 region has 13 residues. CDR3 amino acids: CATIVNSGNTIYF. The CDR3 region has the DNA TGTGCCACGATAGTGAACTCTGGAAACACCATATATTTT.

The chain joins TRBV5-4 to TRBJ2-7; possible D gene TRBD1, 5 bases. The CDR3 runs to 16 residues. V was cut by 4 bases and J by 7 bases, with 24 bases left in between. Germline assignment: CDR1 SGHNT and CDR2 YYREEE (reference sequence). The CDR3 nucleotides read TGTGCCAGCAGCCCTGACTGGGGCACAACAATCTTGGAGCAGTACTTC. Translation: CASSPDWGTTILEQYF.

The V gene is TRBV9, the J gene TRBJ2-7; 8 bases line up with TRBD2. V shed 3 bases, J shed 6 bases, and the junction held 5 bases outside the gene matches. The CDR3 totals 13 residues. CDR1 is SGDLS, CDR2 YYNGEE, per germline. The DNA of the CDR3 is TGTGCCAGCAGCGAAAGCGGGAGCGGCGAGCAGTACTTC. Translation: CASSESGSGEQYF.

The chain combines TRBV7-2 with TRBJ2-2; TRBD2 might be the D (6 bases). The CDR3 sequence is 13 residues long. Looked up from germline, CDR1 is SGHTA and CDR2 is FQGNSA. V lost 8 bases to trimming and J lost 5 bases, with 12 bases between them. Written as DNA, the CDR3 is TGTGCCAGCTCAGCGGGCCGGACCGGGGAGCTGTTTTTT. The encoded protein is CASSAGRTGELFF.

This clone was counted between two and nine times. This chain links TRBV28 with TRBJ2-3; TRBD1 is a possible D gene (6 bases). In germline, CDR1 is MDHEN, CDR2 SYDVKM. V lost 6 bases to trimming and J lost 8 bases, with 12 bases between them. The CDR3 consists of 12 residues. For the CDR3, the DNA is TGTGCCAGCAGCACGCGAGGGGGTACGCAGTATTTT. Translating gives CASSTRGGTQYF.

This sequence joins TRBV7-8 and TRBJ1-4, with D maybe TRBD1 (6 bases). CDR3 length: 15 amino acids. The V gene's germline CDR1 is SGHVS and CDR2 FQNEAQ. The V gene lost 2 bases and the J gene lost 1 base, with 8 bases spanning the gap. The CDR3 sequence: CASSLSGVTNEKLFF. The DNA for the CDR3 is TGTGCCAGCAGCTTATCAGGGGTAACTAATGAAAAACTGTTTTTT. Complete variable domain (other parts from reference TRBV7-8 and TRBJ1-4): GAGVSQSPRYKVAKRGQDVALRCDPISGHVSLFWYQQALGQGPEFLTYFQNEAQLDKSGLPSDRFFAERPEGSVSTLKIQRTQQEDSAVYLCASSLSGVTNEKLFFGSGTQLSVL.

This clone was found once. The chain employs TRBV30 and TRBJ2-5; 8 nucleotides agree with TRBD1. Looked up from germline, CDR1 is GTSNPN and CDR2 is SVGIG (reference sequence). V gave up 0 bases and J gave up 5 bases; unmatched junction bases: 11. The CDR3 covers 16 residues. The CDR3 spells CAWSVRSGHRGETQYF. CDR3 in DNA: TGTGCCTGGAGTGTACGGTCGGGGCACAGGGGGGAGACCCAGTACTTC.

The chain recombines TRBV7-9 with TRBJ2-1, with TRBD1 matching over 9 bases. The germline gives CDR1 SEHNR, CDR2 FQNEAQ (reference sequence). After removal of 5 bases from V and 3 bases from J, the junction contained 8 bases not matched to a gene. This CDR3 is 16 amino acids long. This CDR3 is CASSERTGDGYNEQFF. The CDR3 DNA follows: TGTGCCAGCAGCGAGCGGACAGGGGACGGCTACAATGAGCAGTTCTTC.

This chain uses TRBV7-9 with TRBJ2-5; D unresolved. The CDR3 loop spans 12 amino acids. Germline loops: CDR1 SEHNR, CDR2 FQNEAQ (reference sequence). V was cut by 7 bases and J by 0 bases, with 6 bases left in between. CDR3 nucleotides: TGTGCCAGCACCTCGTACCAAGAGACCCAGTACTTC. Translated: CASTSYQETQYF.